The T cell receptor beta chain described here comes from a study of blood T cell repertoires in COVID-19. As for the study in general: COVID-19 samples collected from the United States, Italy and Spain covered acute and convalescent phases. In each case, the material was cDNA or gDNA derived from T cells, B-cell-depleted T cells, or PBMCs.

Per the authors' pipeline: Estimation of nucleated cell counts relied on the amplification of reference gene primers. Libraries were prepared by immunoSEQ multiplex PCR; TCRdb keeps only in-frame clonotypes and omits some of them. V, J and clone size are those of that table, while D and trimming were read from the DNA. Among 86,000 or so clones, roughly four fifths were seen once, and the ten largest hold 1.2%. The CDR3 has 15 amino acids. CDR1 and CDR2 from the germline V gene are MNHNS and SASEGT. The V gene end was trimmed by 3 bases and the J gene end by 6 bases; junction bases not matched to a gene: 11.

The material sequenced was peripheral blood. The chain uses TRBV6-1 and TRBJ2-7; 7 bases agree with TRBD1. This receptor was identified in a woman older than 75 with acute or convalescent COVID-19. The CDR3 spells CASSEGEGGPLEQYF. CDR3 bases: TGTGCCAGCAGTGAGGGGGAAGGGGGCCCTCTCGAGCAGTACTTC.